This T cell receptor (beta chain) was sequenced during a study of cytotoxic CD8 clonotypes in ibrutinib-treated CLL. Library input was roughly 1.9 micrograms of DNA from cryopreserved PBMCs. The data were produced by immunoSEQ multiplex PCR, yet TCRdb's version contains in-frame clones alone and is incomplete. The sample yields fewer than 400,000 clones, roughly 71% seen once. Trimming took 4 bases from V and 8 from J, leaving 12 bases between them. Germline CDR1 SGHKS, CDR2 YYEKEE (reference sequence). The CDR3 has 12 amino acids. Study results and caveats: Among the clonotypes, public ones were uncommon and contracted or held stable on treatment.

With respect to this clone: Its antigen is undetermined.

The chain carries TRBV5-5 and TRBJ1-1; no reliable D call. The sample here was PBMCs, taken after 36 months of ibrutinib treatment. This clonotype was obtained from a human donor with chronic lymphocytic leukemia. CDR3 amino acids: CASSLNTVEAFF. The CDR3, as DNA: TGTGCCAGCAGCCTCAATACCGTAGAAGCTTTCTTT.